This paragraph reports one T cell receptor beta chain. Its antigen is as yet unknown. Per the germline V gene, CDR1 is SQVTM and CDR2 is ANQGSEA. J was trimmed by 7 bases and V by 4 bases; bases with no gene match: 6. This CDR3 is built from 14 residues. A multiplex PCR was run with 60 Vbeta primers and 13 Jbeta primers. Some clones are missing from TCRdb's copy, which holds only in-frame ones; the method was immunoSEQ multiplex PCR. The sample yields 100,000 to 150,000 clones, 78% seen once. This sample stems from a study of cytomegalovirus exposure and HLA in healthy donors. The study, taken as a whole, reports: Later work showed greater clonal expansion in HLA-associated TCR beta chains than in equally common others.

Sequencing was carried out using PBMCs. This sequence joins TRBV29-1 and TRBJ2-1; TRBD2 agrees at 11 bases. This clonotype originated in a woman under 30 in good health and CMV-seronegative. The CDR3 is CSVALAGGRNEQFF. The CDR3 DNA follows: TGCAGCGTTGCGTTAGCGGGAGGGCGAAATGAGCAGTTCTTC.